This TCR beta chain was sequenced in a study of blood T cell repertoires in COVID-19. Background on the study: Acute-phase and convalescent COVID-19 samples originated in the United States, Italy and Spain.

Trimming at V came to 0 bases and at J to 5 bases, leaving 8 bases not matched to a gene. This CDR3 comprises 15 residues. CDR1 is GTSNPN and CDR2 is SVGIG in the germline V gene (reference sequence). Cohort placement rested on clinical history that participants reported themselves. Participants classified as exposed had met a COVID-19 case within 2 weeks before study entry. Authors' methods: Reference gene primer amplification in the assay estimated nucleated cell counts. Profiled with immunoSEQ multiplex PCR; TCRdb holds only in-frame clones, not every one. Clone size and the V and J calls come from that table; the DNA yielded D and trimming. The repertoire consists of hundreds of thousands of clones, with 65% to 90% occurring once and the leading ten covering more than 4%.

The genes are TRBV30 and TRBJ1-2; 8 nucleotides align to TRBD1. The TCR sequence derives from a woman aged 25 to 39 who had been exposed to COVID-19. Input material: PBMCs or T cells enriched from blood (not recorded which). The CDR3 region is CAWSVLQGAFYGYTF. As DNA, the CDR3 is TGTGCCTGGAGTGTACTGCAGGGGGCGTTTTATGGCTACACCTTC.